Below are 30 T cell receptor beta chains sequenced from a single sample in a study of T cell responses to AZD1222 COVID-19 vaccine. The protocol was immunoSEQ multiplex PCR, while the TCRdb copy is restricted to in-frame clones and leaves out a portion. The table shows under 140,000 clones, with around 90% occurring only once. This material consisted of peripheral blood, taken on day 0 of AZD1222 vaccination. These receptors were collected from an adult in good health.

This clone appeared a single time. The CDR3 nucleotides are TGTGCCATCAGTGACGGTAATCAGCCCCAGCATTTT. This encodes CAISDGNQPQHF. The rearrangement links TRBV10-3 to TRBJ1-5; D gene unclear. Trimming removed 3 bases from V and 4 bases from J, with 4 bases in between. Germline CDR1 reads ENHRY; CDR2 reads SYGVKD. The CDR3 runs 12 residues.

V gene TRBV4-2 combines with J gene TRBJ2-5; TRBD2 agrees at 8 bases. CDR1 and CDR2 from the germline V gene are LGHNA and YNFKEQ. The CDR3 runs to 15 residues. Trimming took 1 base from V and 5 from J; bases not matched to a gene: 6. The CDR3: CASSQGTGGYETQYF. DNA for the CDR3: TGTGCCAGCAGCCAAGGGACGGGGGGGTACGAGACCCAGTACTTC.

CDR3 DNA: TGCGCCAGCAGCCCGGACAGAGACCTAGCTAACTATGGCTACACCTTC. It yields the protein CASSPDRDLANYGYTF. The chain links TRBV5-1 to TRBJ1-2; D possibly corresponds to TRBD1 (6 bases). Germline-derived CDR1 and CDR2 are SGHRS and YFSETQ. V was cut by 4 bases and J by 0 bases, with 16 bases left in between. The CDR3 has 16 amino acids. Filled out from reference TRBV5-1 and TRBJ1-2, the complete variable domain reads KAGVTQTPRYLIKTRGQQVTLSCSPISGHRSVSWYQQTPGQGLQFLFEYFSETQRNKGNFPGRFSGRQFSNSRSEMNVSTLELGDSALYLCASSPDRDLANYGYTFGSGTRLTVV.

V is TRBV10-3 and J is TRBJ2-7; 7 bases are a match to TRBD2. Germline V CDR1 and CDR2: ENHRY, SYGVKD. The V segment lost 6 bases and the J segment 2 bases; nucleotides outside the gene matches: 10. CDR3 size: 15 residues. DNA for the CDR3: TGTGCCATCAGCTCCCACTTAGCGGGCGCCTACGAGCAGTACTTC. Its translation: CAISSHLAGAYEQYF.

This rearrangement joins TRBV6-5 to TRBJ1-1; unclear D gene. Germline V lookup: CDR1 MNHEY, CDR2 SVGAGI. Trimming removed 0 bases at V and 7 bases at J, with 15 bases between. The CDR3 runs to 15 residues. CDR3 in DNA: TGTGCCAGCAGTTACTCGTATGCCCGCCAGAGTGAAGCTTTCTTT. Encoded protein: CASSYSYARQSEAFF.

The table lists this clone with a count of one. The CDR3 sequence: CASSLGQGGLANVLTF. In DNA, the CDR3 is TGTGCCAGCAGTTTAGGGCAGGGTGGTCTGGCCAACGTCCTGACTTTC. The rearrangement links TRBV28 to TRBJ2-6, with D possibly TRBD1 on 5 matching bases. Between the trimmed V and J ends, which lost 2 bases and 6 bases, there was a span of 14 bases. CDR1 is MDHEN and CDR2 is SYDVKM in the germline V gene. The CDR3 is made up of 16 amino acids.

The rearrangement links TRBV27 to TRBJ1-5; no clear D gene. CDR3 length: 14 residues. Germline assignment: CDR1 MNHEY and CDR2 SMNVEV (reference sequence). Trimming removed 4 bases from V and 2 bases from J, with 9 bases in between. DNA for the CDR3: TGTGCCAGCAGTTGGGGTCAGGGCAATCAGCCCCAGCATTTT. Amino acid sequence: CASSWGQGNQPQHF.

The chain is built from TRBV3-1 (or the pseudogene TRBV3-2) and TRBJ2-7; TRBD2 aligns across 14 bases. The germline V gene encodes CDR1 LGHDT and CDR2 YNNKEL (reference sequence). V shed 5 bases, J shed 5 bases, and the junction held 5 bases outside the gene matches. The CDR3 spans 15 residues. CDR3 DNA: TGTGCCAGCAGCGAACTGACTAGCGGGAGGGACGAGCAGTACTTC. This translates into CASSELTSGRDEQYF.

This clone has more than one count but fewer than ten. The rearrangement links TRBV29-1 to TRBJ2-1; TRBD2 agrees at 8 bases. The junction had 3 bases not matched to a gene; V was cut back by 3 bases and J by 5 bases. The CDR3 is made up of 13 amino acids. Germline V gives CDR1 SQVTM, CDR2 ANQGSEA. DNA for the CDR3: TGCAGCGTTGAGGGTAGCGGGGACAATGAGCAGTTCTTC. It specifies CSVEGSGDNEQFF.

This clone was observed a single time. The rearrangement links TRBV5-4 to TRBJ1-6; D uncertain. With 3 bases removed from V and 6 bases from J, the gap between germline ends came to 7 bases. Germline values: CDR1 SGHNT, CDR2 YYREEE (reference sequence). This CDR3 is built from 13 residues. The CDR3 sequence is CASSSGVNSPLHF. The CDR3 DNA reads TGTGCCAGCAGCTCGGGAGTTAATTCACCCCTCCACTTT.

This sequence joins TRBV7-2 and TRBJ2-6; D not resolved. The CDR3 loop spans 14 amino acids. Per germline, CDR1 SGHTA and CDR2 FQGNSA. The ends were cut back, 6 bases at V and 4 bases at J, with 10 bases in the middle. CDR3 bases: TGTGCCAGCAGTCCCAGTCGGGGGGCCAACGTCCTGACTTTC. It codes for CASSPSRGANVLTF.

The J gene is TRBJ2-1, the V gene TRBV7-2; D unresolved. CDR1 SGHTA and CDR2 FQGNSA come from the germline V gene. This CDR3 has 14 amino acids. The V gene lost 4 bases and the J gene lost 7 bases, with 14 bases spanning the gap. CDR3: CASSYRAGRNEQFF. CDR3 sequence (DNA): TGTGCCAGCAGCTACCGGGCCGGTCGGAATGAGCAGTTCTTC. The full variable domain, in which reference TRBV7-2 and TRBJ2-1 provide the parts outside the CDR3, is GAGVSQSPSNKVTEKGKDVELRCDPISGHTALYWYRQSLGQGLEFLIYFQGNSAPDKSGLPSDRFSAERTGGSVSTLTIQRTQQEDSAVYLCASSYRAGRNEQFFGPGTRLTVL.

The V and J genes are TRBV27 and TRBJ1-6; D unresolved. The V and J ends lost 2 bases and 0 bases respectively, with 8 bases between them. Germline-derived CDR1 and CDR2 are MNHEY and SMNVEV (reference sequence). This CDR3 comprises 16 residues. The CDR3 DNA follows: TGTGCCAGCAGTTTAACGGGAGGCTCCTATAATTCACCCCTCCACTTT. This codes for CASSLTGGSYNSPLHF.

The chain is built from TRBV3-1 (or the pseudogene TRBV3-2) and TRBJ1-4; D is uncertain. The germline CDR1 and CDR2 sequences are LGHDT and YNNKEL (reference sequence). V lost 5 bases and J 5 bases, leaving 6 bases between the germline ends. The CDR3 extends over 12 amino acids. The CDR3: CASSFTNEKLFF. The CDR3 nucleotides are TGTGCCAGCAGCTTCACGAATGAAAAACTGTTTTTT.

The rearrangement uses TRBV2 and TRBJ1-6, with D unresolved. Germline-derived CDR1 and CDR2 are SNHLY and FYNNEI. Trimming cost V 7 bases and J 5 bases, with 15 bases left between them. The CDR3 has 15 amino acids. The CDR3 is CASTRGKGDNSPLHF. CDR3 nucleotides: TGTGCCAGCACCCGGGGAAAGGGAGATAATTCACCCCTCCACTTT.

The rearrangement links TRBV27 to TRBJ2-5; TRBD2 matches at 9 bases. This CDR3 region has 16 residues. V shed 6 bases, J shed 7 bases, and the junction held 15 bases outside the gene matches. Germline V gene lookup returns CDR1 MNHEY and CDR2 SMNVEV (reference sequence). In DNA, the CDR3 is TGTGCCAGCAGACTCGATACGCGGGAGGGCCGAGGGACCCAGTACTTC. Encoded protein: CASRLDTREGRGTQYF.

The V gene is TRBV11-2, the J gene TRBJ1-5, with D perhaps matching TRBD1 (5 bases). Germline V gene sequence: CDR1 SGHAT, CDR2 FQNNGV. The V and J ends lost 0 bases and 4 bases respectively, with 7 bases between them. This CDR3 region has 14 residues. CDR3: CASSLDSGNQPQHF. The CDR3 nucleotides read TGTGCCAGCAGCTTAGATTCAGGGAATCAGCCCCAGCATTTT.

The chain recombines TRBV3-1 (or the pseudogene TRBV3-2) with TRBJ1-6; unclear D gene. V shed 4 bases and J shed 0 bases, with 10 bases lying between them. Germline V gives CDR1 LGHDT, CDR2 YNNKEL (reference sequence). The length of the CDR3 is 16 residues. CDR3 DNA sequence: TGTGCCAGCAGCCCTCGGGATCGCTCCTATAATTCACCCCTCCACTTT. The encoded protein is CASSPRDRSYNSPLHF.

The chain uses TRBV27 and TRBJ1-2, with TRBD1 as a possible D gene (6 bases). The CDR3 contains 13 residues. V lost 5 bases, J lost 8 bases, and 15 bases lay in between. Germline V gene lookup returns CDR1 MNHEY and CDR2 SMNVEV (reference sequence). In nucleotides, the CDR3 is TGTGCCAGCAGTGCAAACAGGGTATGGGGCTACACCTTC. This gives the protein CASSANRVWGYTF.

The V and J genes are TRBV18 and TRBJ2-5; possibly TRBD2 for D (5 bases). Trimming took off 0 bases at V and 2 bases at J, with 10 bases between the two ends. The CDR3 loop spans 15 amino acids. CDR1 is KGHSH and CDR2 is LQKENI in the germline V gene. This CDR3 reads CASSPPALVQETQYF. CDR3 in DNA: TGTGCCAGCTCACCACCGGCACTAGTTCAAGAGACCCAGTACTTC.

The V gene is TRBV20-1, the J gene TRBJ2-7; D remains ambiguous. The CDR3 totals 11 residues. Germline loops: CDR1 DFQATT, CDR2 SNEGSKA (reference sequence). V was cut by 0 bases and J by 2 bases, with 2 bases left in between. The CDR3 protein is CSAREAYEQYF. As DNA, the CDR3 is TGCAGTGCTAGAGAGGCCTACGAGCAGTACTTC.

V and J are TRBV10-1 and TRBJ2-5, with 8 nucleotides matching TRBD1. CDR1 WNHNN and CDR2 SYGVQD come from the germline V gene (reference sequence). The CDR3 length is 13 residues. The J segment lost 5 bases and the V segment lost 6 bases, leaving 5 bases of the junction unmatched. The CDR3 DNA reads as TGCGCCAGCAGGACAGGGGTCAGGGAGACCCAGTACTTC. As protein: CASRTGVRETQYF.

The chain has TRBV11-2 and TRBJ1-1; a weak D match, TRBD1 (6 bases). Between the trimmed V and J ends, which lost 5 bases and 1 base, there was a span of 14 bases. CDR1 is SGHAT, CDR2 FQNNGV, per germline. The CDR3 has 15 residues. The CDR3 DNA sequence: TGTGCCAGCAGCACGACGACAGGCTCGAACACTGAAGCTTTCTTT. This sequence encodes CASSTTTGSNTEAFF.

The chain joins TRBV2 to TRBJ1-5; D might be TRBD1 (5 bases). Germline assignment: CDR1 SNHLY and CDR2 FYNNEI. CDR3 size: 14 residues. The V end was cut by 5 bases, the J end by 6 bases, with 14 bases between. The CDR3 DNA sequence: TGTGCCAGCAGTCCCCAGGGCAAAGTTCAGCCCCAGCATTTT. Translated: CASSPQGKVQPQHF.

The V gene is TRBV6-5, the J gene TRBJ2-3, with 7 bases fitting TRBD2. This CDR3 comprises 14 residues. Losses at the gene ends were 5 bases for V and 4 bases for J; bases not matched to a gene: 6. Germline values: CDR1 MNHEY, CDR2 SVGAGI. The CDR3 DNA sequence: TGTGCCAGCAGTCGGACTAGTCTGGCAGATACGCAGTATTTT. Amino acid sequence: CASSRTSLADTQYF.

The V call is TRBV19, the J call TRBJ1-2; tentatively, D is TRBD1 (6 bases). Germline CDR1 reads LNHDA; CDR2 reads SQIVND (reference sequence). The V end lost 7 bases, the J end lost 1 base, and 16 bases lay between the germline ends. This CDR3 comprises 15 residues. CDR3 sequence (DNA): TGTGCCAGTATCTCTTCCCGGACAGTTAACTATGGCTACACCTTC. Amino acid sequence: CASISSRTVNYGYTF.

The J gene is TRBJ1-4, the V gene TRBV20-1, with D tentatively TRBD1 (5 bases). Trimming removed 3 bases at V and 4 bases at J, with 12 bases between. The CDR3 has 14 amino acids. Germline V lookup: CDR1 DFQATT, CDR2 SNEGSKA (reference sequence). This chain's CDR3 is CSASNWGSNEKLFF. Here the CDR3 DNA reads TGCAGTGCTAGTAATTGGGGGAGTAATGAAAAACTGTTTTTT.

The chain couples TRBV7-2 to TRBJ2-7; D is uncertain. Looked up from germline, CDR1 is SGHTA and CDR2 is FQGNSA. The V end lost 1 base, the J end lost 2 bases, and 12 bases lay between the germline ends. The CDR3 extends over 15 amino acids. The CDR3 sequence: CASSLGSRDTYEQYF. In DNA, the CDR3 is TGTGCCAGCAGCTTAGGTTCCAGAGATACCTACGAGCAGTACTTC.

The gene calls are TRBV5-1 and TRBJ1-2, with 9 bases fitting TRBD1. Germline V gives CDR1 SGHRS, CDR2 YFSETQ. The CDR3 sequence is 14 residues long. J was trimmed by 8 bases and V by 3 bases; bases with no gene match: 8. CDR3 DNA sequence: TGCGCCAGCAGCTGGGAACAGGGGGCTTGGGGCTACACCTTC. Its protein product is CASSWEQGAWGYTF.

V gene TRBV6-6 combines with J gene TRBJ2-7; 9 positions match TRBD1. V was pared by 5 bases and J by 1 base, with 6 bases of the junction left unmatched. The CDR3 spans 15 residues. CDR1 and CDR2 (germline): MNHNY, SVGAGI (reference sequence). The CDR3 DNA sequence: TGTGCCAGCAGTACCCACAGGGGGCAATCCTACGAGCAGTACTTC. Translating it yields CASSTHRGQSYEQYF.